The next 26 T cell receptor beta chains were all read from a single sample in a study of blood T cell repertoires in COVID-19. Here immunoSEQ multiplex PCR was the method, and the copy in TCRdb shows in-frame clones only, minus some. The sample records 65,000 to 95,000 clones, 70% to 90% being singletons. Sequencing input: peripheral blood. The receptors originated from an older man with active or convalescent COVID-19.

This sequence joins TRBV12-5 and TRBJ2-1; 11 nucleotides match TRBD2. The germline CDR1 and CDR2 sequences are LGHNT and FRNRAP. V was pared by 5 bases and J by 4 bases, with 4 bases of the junction left unmatched. The CDR3 sequence is 15 residues long. The DNA for the CDR3 is TGTGCTAGTGGTGCCGGGACTAGCGGATACAATGAGCAGTTCTTC. It yields the protein CASGAGTSGYNEQFF.

The rearrangement uses TRBV10-3 and TRBJ1-6, with D unresolved. The CDR3 consists of 14 residues. Germline-derived CDR1 and CDR2 are ENHRY and SYGVKD. V was trimmed by 2 bases and J by 3 bases, leaving 5 bases between them. The CDR3: CAISETVYNSPLHF. The CDR3 DNA reads TGTGCCATCAGTGAGACAGTCTATAATTCACCCCTCCACTTT.

The chain is built from TRBV18 and TRBJ2-2, with TRBD1 matching over 9 bases. The V gene end was trimmed by 5 bases and the J gene end by 6 bases; junction bases not matched to a gene: 7. The CDR3 is made up of 15 amino acids. CDR1 KGHSH and CDR2 LQKENI come from the germline V gene. As DNA, the CDR3 is TGTGCCAGCTCATTGGGGACAGGGTCCGCCGGGGAGCTGTTTTTT. Translated, it gives CASSLGTGSAGELFF.

This clone was recorded a few times. The V and J genes are TRBV2 and TRBJ2-7; D unresolved. The germline CDR1 and CDR2 sequences are SNHLY and FYNNEI. Trimming took 1 base from V and 3 from J, leaving 7 bases between them. The CDR3 consists of 13 residues. The CDR3 protein is CASSEGQFYEQYF. DNA of the CDR3: TGTGCCAGCAGTGAAGGGCAGTTCTACGAGCAGTACTTC.

V and J are TRBV30 and TRBJ2-3; the match to TRBD1 covers 9 bases. There are 14 residues in the CDR3. Germline-derived CDR1 and CDR2 are GTSNPN and SVGIG (reference sequence). The V segment lost 3 bases and the J segment 3 bases; nucleotides outside the gene matches: 4. The CDR3 bases are TGTGCCTGGAGGGTCGGGACAGGGACAGATACGCAGTATTTT. Translated, it gives CAWRVGTGTDTQYF.

The J gene is TRBJ2-3, the V gene TRBV2; 9 bases fit TRBD1. Germline V lookup: CDR1 SNHLY, CDR2 FYNNEI. The CDR3 consists of 14 residues. V shed 7 bases, J shed 2 bases, and the junction held 4 bases outside the gene matches. The CDR3: CASKDRGYTDTQYF. The CDR3 DNA follows: TGTGCCAGCAAGGACAGGGGCTACACAGATACGCAGTATTTT.

This clone is a singleton in its sample. V is TRBV6-5 and J is TRBJ2-1, with TRBD1 as a possible D gene (6 bases). The CDR3 is 12 residues long. V was pared by 6 bases and J by 7 bases, with 10 bases between. The germline CDR1 and CDR2 sequences are MNHEY and SVGAGI. This CDR3 is CASSRTGNEQFF. The CDR3 DNA is TGTGCCAGCAGCAGAACAGGGAATGAGCAGTTCTTC.

The CDR3 DNA reads as TGTGCCAGTAGTACCGGGACAGGGTTTGTAGGGGGTAATCAGCCCCAGCATTTT. Protein product: CASSTGTGFVGGNQPQHF. The chain links TRBV19 to TRBJ1-5, with TRBD1 matching over 9 bases. CDR1 is LNHDA, CDR2 SQIVND, per germline (reference sequence). CDR3 length equals 18 residues. Trimming cost V 4 bases and J 4 bases; bases outside gene matches: 14.

The rearrangement joins TRBV29-1 to TRBJ2-7, with 7 bases identical to TRBD1. CDR3 length equals 14 residues. From germline, CDR1 is SQVTM and CDR2 ANQGSEA. V lost 4 bases and J lost 4; bases outside the gene matches: 10. The chain's CDR3 is CSVGGEGAGYEQYF. The CDR3 DNA follows: TGCAGCGTTGGGGGAGAGGGGGCGGGTTACGAGCAGTACTTC.

J is TRBJ2-1 and V is TRBV6-1, with D tentatively TRBD2 (6 bases). The length of the CDR3 is 16 residues. In germline, CDR1 is MNHNS, CDR2 SASEGT. Trimming pared 4 bases from V and 2 bases from J, leaving 15 bases between. The CDR3 DNA is TGTGCCAGCAGTGGGAGAGCGGGCCTAACCTACAATGAGCAGTTCTTC. It yields the protein CASSGRAGLTYNEQFF.

The J gene is TRBJ1-2, the V gene TRBV5-1, with TRBD1 matching over 8 bases. The V gene's germline CDR1 is SGHRS and CDR2 YFSETQ. The CDR3 is 15 residues long. V trimming: 0 bases; J trimming: 8 bases; junction bases outside the gene matches: 9. As DNA, the CDR3 is TGCGCCAGCAGCTTGGTGTTGGACAGGGCTGGGGGCTACACCTTC. Translated, it gives CASSLVLDRAGGYTF.

The chain has TRBV5-6 and TRBJ2-5, with TRBD1 matching 11 bases. Germline CDR1 is SGHDT and CDR2 is YYEEEE. This CDR3 region has 18 residues. V shed 4 bases and J 4 bases; nucleotides not matched to a gene: 15. The CDR3 is CASSTLGTGGGLVETQYF. CDR3 bases: TGTGCCAGCAGCACCCTCGGGACAGGGGGAGGGTTGGTAGAGACCCAGTACTTC.

This chain uses TRBV13 with TRBJ1-1; a weak D match, TRBD1 (5 bases). The CDR3 is 12 amino acids. The V gene lost 2 bases and the J gene lost 5 bases, with 6 bases spanning the gap. Germline lookup yields CDR1 PRHDT and CDR2 FYEKMQ (reference sequence). CDR3 sequence: CASSLRGTEAFF. In DNA form, the CDR3 reads TGTGCCAGCAGCTTAAGGGGTACTGAAGCTTTCTTT. The full variable domain, its missing parts supplied by reference TRBV13 and TRBJ1-1, is AAGVIQSPRHLIKEKRETATLKCYPIPRHDTVYWYQQGPGQDPQFLISFYEKMQSDKGSIPDRFSAQQFSDYHSELNMSSLELGDSALYFCASSLRGTEAFFGQGTRLTVV.

The chain employs TRBV5-1 and TRBJ2-5; 10 bases map to TRBD2. Trimming cost V 4 bases and J 3 bases; bases outside gene matches: 6. CDR1 SGHRS and CDR2 YFSETQ come from the germline V gene. The CDR3 has 15 amino acids. CDR3 nucleotides: TGCGCCAGCAGCCGAAGCGGACTAGCGGAAGAGACCCAGTACTTC. Its translation is CASSRSGLAEETQYF.

This sequence joins TRBV25-1 and TRBJ2-1; 10 bases are shared with TRBD2. The CDR3 runs to 15 residues. With V trimmed by 6 bases and J by 7 bases, 9 bases remained unmatched. CDR1 MGHDK and CDR2 SYGVNS come from the germline V gene. The CDR3 DNA is TGTGCCAGCAGGGCAGCGGGAGGGCTAAAGAATGAGCAGTTCTTC. This gives the protein CASRAAGGLKNEQFF.

This clone was seen just once. This chain uses TRBV30 with TRBJ2-3; 8 nucleotides match TRBD2. The CDR3 is 15 amino acids. The V and J ends lost 0 bases and 5 bases, in that order; junction bases with no gene match: 7. Per germline, CDR1 GTSNPN and CDR2 SVGIG (reference sequence). The CDR3, as DNA: TGTGCCTGGAGTGTTTCCAGCGGGGGCCGAGATACGCAGTATTTT. Translating gives CAWSVSSGGRDTQYF. Combining the CDR3 with reference TRBV30 and TRBJ2-3 gives the whole variable domain SQTIHQWPATLVQPVGSPLSLECTVEGTSNPNLYWYRQAAGRGLQLLFYSVGIGQISSEVPQNLSASRPQDRQFILSSKKLLLSDSGFYLCAWSVSSGGRDTQYFGPGTRLTVL.

This chain joins TRBV29-1 and TRBJ2-2, with 8 bases that match TRBD2. Germline V gene data show CDR1 as SQVTM and CDR2 as ANQGSEA. The CDR3 totals 17 residues. V shed 1 base and J 5 bases; nucleotides not matched to a gene: 12. Here the CDR3 DNA reads TGCAGCGTTGAAGTCAGTAGAGCGGGGGTAGGAACCGGGGAGCTGTTTTTT. Translation gives CSVEVSRAGVGTGELFF.

This clone was recorded once. V is TRBV19 and J is TRBJ1-5, with 10 positions matching TRBD1. The V gene end was trimmed by 7 bases and the J gene end by 3 bases; junction bases not matched to a gene: 12. CDR1 is LNHDA, CDR2 SQIVND, per germline (reference sequence). The CDR3 runs 17 residues. The CDR3 bases are TGTGCCAGTAAGCTCGGGACAGGGGACACCTTCAATCAGCCCCAGCATTTT. The encoded protein is CASKLGTGDTFNQPQHF.

The chain links TRBV2 to TRBJ1-2, with D possibly being TRBD1 (5 bases). Trimming stripped 2 bases from V and 0 bases from J, with 10 bases between. Germline loops: CDR1 SNHLY, CDR2 FYNNEI. CDR3 length: 15 residues. CDR3 amino acids: CASSEYGGTNYGYTF. As DNA, the CDR3 is TGTGCCAGCAGTGAATACGGGGGGACTAACTATGGCTACACCTTC.

The rearrangement links TRBV7-6 to TRBJ2-5, with 13 bases aligning to TRBD2. The V gene end was trimmed by 4 bases and the J gene end by 4 bases; junction bases not matched to a gene: 9. The CDR3 is 17 amino acids. The V gene's germline CDR1 is SGHVS and CDR2 FNYEAQ. The chain's CDR3 is CASSSGLAGAEPETQYF. The CDR3 bases are TGTGCCAGCAGCTCCGGACTAGCGGGAGCAGAGCCAGAGACCCAGTACTTC. Full variable domain (rest looked up from reference TRBV7-6 and TRBJ2-5): GAGVSQSPRYKVTKRGQDVALRCDPISGHVSLYWYRQALGQGPEFLTYFNYEAQQDKSGLPNDRFSAERPEGSISTLTIQRTEQRDSAMYRCASSSGLAGAEPETQYFGPGTRLLVL.

V is TRBV29-1 and J is TRBJ1-1; D possibly corresponds to TRBD1 (6 bases). CDR3 length equals 12 residues. V was shortened by 0 bases and J by 11 bases, with 13 bases between the two germline ends. Per the germline V gene, CDR1 is SQVTM and CDR2 is ANQGSEA. The CDR3 region is CSVEERTARAFF. In DNA, the CDR3 is TGCAGCGTTGAAGAACGGACAGCTCGTGCTTTCTTT.

This chain joins TRBV6-6 and TRBJ1-1, with 7 nucleotides matching TRBD1. Germline CDR1 is MNHNY and CDR2 is SVGAGI (reference sequence). This CDR3 is built from 14 residues. The V segment lost 5 bases and the J segment 4 bases; nucleotides outside the gene matches: 7. CDR3 nucleotide sequence: TGTGCCAGCAGTGTAACTCAGGGGGGCACTGAAGCTTTCTTT. This translates into CASSVTQGGTEAFF.

The chain uses TRBV5-4 and TRBJ2-1, with 9 bases identical to TRBD2. The CDR3 is made up of 15 amino acids. Germline values: CDR1 SGHNT, CDR2 YYREEE (reference sequence). The J segment lost 8 bases and the V segment lost 6 bases, leaving 12 bases of the junction unmatched. CDR3 region: CASKNPAGGPDEQFF. The CDR3 DNA sequence: TGTGCCAGCAAAAATCCCGCGGGAGGGCCGGATGAGCAGTTCTTC. Based on the CDR3 plus reference TRBV5-4 and TRBJ2-1, the full variable domain is ETGVTQSPTHLIKTRGQQVTLRCSSQSGHNTVSWYQQALGQGPQFIFQYYREEENGRGNFPPRFSGLQFPNYSSELNVNALELDDSALYLCASKNPAGGPDEQFFGPGTRLTVL.

The sample holds one count of this clone. The V gene is TRBV5-1, the J gene TRBJ2-1, with a weak D call TRBD2 (5 bases). CDR3 length equals 16 residues. The germline V gene encodes CDR1 SGHRS and CDR2 YFSETQ. V was pared by 8 bases and J by 9 bases, with 27 bases between. CDR3 loop: CASSSPTDSTRREQFF. In DNA form, the CDR3 reads TGCGCCAGTTCCTCGCCTACGGACTCGACCCGTCGTGAGCAGTTCTTC. Drawing the rest from reference TRBV5-1 and TRBJ2-1, the complete variable domain is KAGVTQTPRYLIKTRGQQVTLSCSPISGHRSVSWYQQTPGQGLQFLFEYFSETQRNKGNFPGRFSGRQFSNSRSEMNVSTLELGDSALYLCASSSPTDSTRREQFFGPGTRLTVL.

The rearrangement links TRBV10-2 to TRBJ2-2; TRBD1 might be the D (6 bases). V was pared by 4 bases and J by 6 bases, with 12 bases between. Germline V gives CDR1 WSHSY, CDR2 SAAADI. CDR3 length: 14 amino acids. CDR3 DNA sequence: TGCGCCAGCAGTGGCAGCAGGGGCTCCGGGGAGCTGTTTTTT. Its translation: CASSGSRGSGELFF.

This chain connects TRBV6-5 to TRBJ2-1, with D possibly TRBD2 on 5 matching bases. CDR3 size: 14 residues. V lost 4 bases and J lost 7, with 14 bases in between. CDR1 MNHEY and CDR2 SVGAGI come from the germline V gene. The CDR3 DNA sequence: TGTGCCAGCAGTTTAGCGCCCTTAATAAATGAGCAGTTCTTC. It yields the protein CASSLAPLINEQFF.